This T cell receptor (beta chain) is from a study of blood T cell repertoires in COVID-19. Sequenced by immunoSEQ multiplex PCR; TCRdb stores in-frame clones only, minus some. The table has some 60,000 clones, over 75% seen once. Trimming took 2 bases from V and 1 from J, leaving 19 bases between them. Germline V gene data show CDR1 as SGDLS and CDR2 as YYNGEE. The CDR3 sequence is 18 residues long. Sequenced input: peripheral blood. This rearrangement joins TRBV9 to TRBJ1-3; D possibly corresponds to TRBD1 (6 bases). This receptor was taken from a woman of 80 years or more with acute or convalescent COVID-19. In nucleotides, the CDR3 is TGTGCCAGCAGCGTGACAGGTATTAGCTCTGGTTCTGGAAACACCATATATTTT. This translates into CASSVTGISSGSGNTIYF.